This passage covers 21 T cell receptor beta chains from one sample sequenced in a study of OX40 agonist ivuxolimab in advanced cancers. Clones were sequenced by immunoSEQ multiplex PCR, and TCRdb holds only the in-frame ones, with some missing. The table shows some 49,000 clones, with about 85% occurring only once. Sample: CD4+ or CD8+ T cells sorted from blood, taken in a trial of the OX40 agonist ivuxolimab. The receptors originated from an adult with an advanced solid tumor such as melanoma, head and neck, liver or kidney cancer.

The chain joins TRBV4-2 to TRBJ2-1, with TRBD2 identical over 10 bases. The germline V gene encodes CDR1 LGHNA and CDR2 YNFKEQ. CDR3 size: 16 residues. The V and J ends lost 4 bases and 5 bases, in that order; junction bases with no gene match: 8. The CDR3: CASSRKSSGGDNEQFF. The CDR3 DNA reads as TGTGCCAGCAGCCGGAAATCTAGCGGGGGAGACAATGAGCAGTTCTTC.

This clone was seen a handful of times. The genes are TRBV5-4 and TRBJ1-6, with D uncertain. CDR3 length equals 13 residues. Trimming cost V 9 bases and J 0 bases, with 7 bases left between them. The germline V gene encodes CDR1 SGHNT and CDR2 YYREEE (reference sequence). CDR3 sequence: CAITSSYNSPLHF. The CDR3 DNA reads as TGTGCCATCACGAGCTCCTATAATTCACCCCTCCACTTT.

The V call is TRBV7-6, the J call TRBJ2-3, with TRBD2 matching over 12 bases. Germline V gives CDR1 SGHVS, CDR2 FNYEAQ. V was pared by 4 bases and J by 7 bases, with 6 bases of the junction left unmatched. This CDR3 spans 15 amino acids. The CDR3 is CASSSLAGGKYTQYF. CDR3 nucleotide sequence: TGTGCCAGCAGCTCGCTAGCGGGGGGGAAATATACGCAGTATTTT. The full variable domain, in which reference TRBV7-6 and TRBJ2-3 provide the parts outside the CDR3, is GAGVSQSPRYKVTKRGQDVALRCDPISGHVSLYWYRQALGQGPEFLTYFNYEAQQDKSGLPNDRFSAERPEGSISTLTIQRTEQRDSAMYRCASSSLAGGKYTQYFGPGTRLTVL.

CDR3 sequence reads: CASSLGWNTEAFF. CDR3 bases: TGTGCCAGCAGCTTGGGATGGAACACTGAAGCTTTCTTT. This rearrangement joins TRBV5-6 to TRBJ1-1; no clear D gene. V shed 0 bases and J shed 1 base, with 4 bases lying between them. The germline gives CDR1 SGHDT, CDR2 YYEEEE. The CDR3 totals 13 residues.

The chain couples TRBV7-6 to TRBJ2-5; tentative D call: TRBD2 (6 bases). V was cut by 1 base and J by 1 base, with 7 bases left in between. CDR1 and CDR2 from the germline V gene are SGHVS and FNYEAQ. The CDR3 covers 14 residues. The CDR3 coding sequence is TGTGCCAGCAGCTTAGGACTAGTCCAAGAGACCCAGTACTTC. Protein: CASSLGLVQETQYF.

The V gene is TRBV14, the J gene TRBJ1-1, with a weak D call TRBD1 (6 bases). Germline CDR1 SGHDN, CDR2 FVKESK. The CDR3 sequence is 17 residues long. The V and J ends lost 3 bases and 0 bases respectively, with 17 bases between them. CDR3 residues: CASSHPRTGNLNTEAFF. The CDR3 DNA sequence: TGTGCCAGCAGCCACCCTAGAACAGGGAACTTGAACACTGAAGCTTTCTTT.

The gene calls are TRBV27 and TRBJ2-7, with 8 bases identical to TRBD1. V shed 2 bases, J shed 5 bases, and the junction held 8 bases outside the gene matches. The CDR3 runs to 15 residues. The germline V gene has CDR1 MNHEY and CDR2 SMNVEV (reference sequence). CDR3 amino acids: CASSLSFGQGHEQYF. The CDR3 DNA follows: TGTGCCAGCAGTTTAAGTTTCGGACAGGGCCACGAGCAGTACTTC.

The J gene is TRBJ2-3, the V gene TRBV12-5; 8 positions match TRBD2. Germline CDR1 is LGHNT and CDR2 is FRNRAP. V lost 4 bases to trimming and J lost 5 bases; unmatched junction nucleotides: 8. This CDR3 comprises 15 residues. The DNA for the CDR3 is TGTGCTAGTGGTTCCGAGCGGGGGCAGGTAGATACGCAGTATTTT. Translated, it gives CASGSERGQVDTQYF.

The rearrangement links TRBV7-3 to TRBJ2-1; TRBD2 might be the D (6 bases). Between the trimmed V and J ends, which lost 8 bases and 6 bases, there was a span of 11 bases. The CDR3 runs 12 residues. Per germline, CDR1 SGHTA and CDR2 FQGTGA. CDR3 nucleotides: TGTGCCAGCGGGACTGCCATCAATGAGCAGTTCTTC. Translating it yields CASGTAINEQFF.

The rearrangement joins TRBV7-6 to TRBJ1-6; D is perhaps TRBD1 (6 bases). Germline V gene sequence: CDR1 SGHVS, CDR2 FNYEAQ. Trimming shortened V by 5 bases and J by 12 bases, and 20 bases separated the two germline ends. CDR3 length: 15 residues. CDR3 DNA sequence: TGTGCCAGCAGCCCACGGACAGAGAGTTCCGGACCCCTCCACTTT. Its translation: CASSPRTESSGPLHF.

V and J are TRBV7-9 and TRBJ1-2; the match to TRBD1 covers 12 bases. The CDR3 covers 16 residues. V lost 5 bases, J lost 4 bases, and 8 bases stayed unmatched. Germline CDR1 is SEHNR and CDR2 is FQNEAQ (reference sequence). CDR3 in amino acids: CASSGGEGQGAYGYTF. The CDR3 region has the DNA TGTGCCAGCAGCGGGGGCGAGGGACAGGGGGCCTATGGCTACACCTTC.

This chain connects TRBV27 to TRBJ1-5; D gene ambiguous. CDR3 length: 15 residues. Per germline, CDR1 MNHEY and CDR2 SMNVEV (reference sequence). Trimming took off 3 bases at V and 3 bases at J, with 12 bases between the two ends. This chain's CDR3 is CASSFRKALNQPQHF. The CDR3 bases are TGTGCCAGCAGTTTCCGGAAGGCCCTCAATCAGCCCCAGCATTTT.

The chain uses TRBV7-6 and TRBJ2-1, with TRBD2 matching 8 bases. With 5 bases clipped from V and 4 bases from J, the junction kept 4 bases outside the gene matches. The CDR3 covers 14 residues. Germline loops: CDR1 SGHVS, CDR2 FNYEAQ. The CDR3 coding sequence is TGTGCCAGCAGCACTAGCGGACTTTACAATGAGCAGTTCTTC. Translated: CASSTSGLYNEQFF. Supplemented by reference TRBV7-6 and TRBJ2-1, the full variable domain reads GAGVSQSPRYKVTKRGQDVALRCDPISGHVSLYWYRQALGQGPEFLTYFNYEAQQDKSGLPNDRFSAERPEGSISTLTIQRTEQRDSAMYRCASSTSGLYNEQFFGPGTRLTVL.

DNA of the CDR3: TGTGCCAGCAGCAAAGACCAGGACCTGGGTAATGAGCAGTTCTTC. This sequence encodes CASSKDQDLGNEQFF. V usage is TRBV7-7 and J usage is TRBJ2-1; D not resolved. The CDR3 is made up of 15 amino acids. With 5 bases removed from V and 7 bases from J, the gap between germline ends came to 18 bases. Germline assignment: CDR1 SSHAT and CDR2 FNYEAQ (reference sequence).

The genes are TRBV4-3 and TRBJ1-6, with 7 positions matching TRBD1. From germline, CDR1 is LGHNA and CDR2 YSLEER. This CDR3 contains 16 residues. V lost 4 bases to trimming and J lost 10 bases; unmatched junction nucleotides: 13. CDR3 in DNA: TGCGCCAGCAGCCGATCGAGAACAGGGGCGGACTCACCCCTCCACTTT. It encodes CASSRSRTGADSPLHF.

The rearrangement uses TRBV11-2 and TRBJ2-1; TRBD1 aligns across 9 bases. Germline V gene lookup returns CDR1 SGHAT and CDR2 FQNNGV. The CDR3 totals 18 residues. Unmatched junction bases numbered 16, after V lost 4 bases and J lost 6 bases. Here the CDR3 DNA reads TGTGCCAGCAGCTCCACCTTCGAAACAGGGGGCCGGGGCAATGAGCAGTTCTTC. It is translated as CASSSTFETGGRGNEQFF.

CDR3 loop: CASLFGGGDTSTLNYGYTF. In DNA, the CDR3 is TGTGCCAGCCTCTTTGGCGGGGGCGACACCTCCACATTAAACTATGGCTACACCTTC. The rearrangement links TRBV28 to TRBJ1-2; D perhaps matches TRBD1 (6 bases). CDR3 size: 19 residues. V gave up 8 bases and J gave up 2 bases, with 30 bases separating them. In germline, CDR1 is MDHEN, CDR2 SYDVKM.

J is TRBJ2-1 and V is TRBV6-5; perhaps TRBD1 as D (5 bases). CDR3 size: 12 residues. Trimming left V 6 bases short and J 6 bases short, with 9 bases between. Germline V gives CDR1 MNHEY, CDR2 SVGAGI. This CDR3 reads CASRAGPNEQFF. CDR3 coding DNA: TGTGCCAGCAGGGCAGGGCCCAATGAGCAGTTCTTC.

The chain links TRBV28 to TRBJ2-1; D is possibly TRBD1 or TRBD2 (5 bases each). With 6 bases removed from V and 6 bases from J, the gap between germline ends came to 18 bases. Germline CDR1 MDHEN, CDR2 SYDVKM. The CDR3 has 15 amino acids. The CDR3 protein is CASRAGGGSGNEQFF. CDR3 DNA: TGTGCCAGCAGGGCCGGTGGGGGTTCTGGCAATGAGCAGTTCTTC.

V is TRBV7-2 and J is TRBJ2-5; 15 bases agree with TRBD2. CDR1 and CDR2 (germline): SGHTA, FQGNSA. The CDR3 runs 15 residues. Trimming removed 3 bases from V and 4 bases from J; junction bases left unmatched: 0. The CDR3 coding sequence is TGTGCCAGCAGCTTGGGACTAGCGGGGGGAGAGACCCAGTACTTC. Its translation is CASSLGLAGGETQYF.

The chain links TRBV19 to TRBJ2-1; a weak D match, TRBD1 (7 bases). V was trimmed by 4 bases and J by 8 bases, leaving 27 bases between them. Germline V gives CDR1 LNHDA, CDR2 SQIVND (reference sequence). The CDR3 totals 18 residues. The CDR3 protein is CASSTHPRQGGDFDEQFF. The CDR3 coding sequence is TGTGCCAGTAGTACGCACCCTCGACAGGGCGGGGATTTTGATGAGCAGTTCTTC.